Following are 24 T cell receptor beta chains from one sample sequenced in a study of control samples from healthy donors and cancer patients. Assay used: immunoSEQ multiplex PCR; TCRdb lists only in-frame clones, some missing. The table lists over 110,000 clones, roughly 89% of them singletons, with about 11% in the top ten. The sequencing input was blood. The origin of the receptors is a man aged 25-40 years in good health.

This chain joins TRBV5-4 and TRBJ2-2; 13 nucleotides align to TRBD2. J lost 7 bases, V lost 0 bases, and 6 bases had no gene match. The CDR3 is made up of 17 amino acids. The V gene's germline CDR1 is SGHNT and CDR2 YYREEE (reference sequence). DNA of the CDR3: TGTGCCAGCAGCTTGGGCGGACTAGCGGGAGTTGTCGGGGAGCTGTTTTTT. Its translation: CASSLGGLAGVVGELFF. Full variable domain (remainder filled in from reference TRBV5-4 and TRBJ2-2): ETGVTQSPTHLIKTRGQQVTLRCSSQSGHNTVSWYQQALGQGPQFIFQYYREEENGRGNFPPRFSGLQFPNYSSELNVNALELDDSALYLCASSLGGLAGVVGELFFGEGSRLTVL.

The chain couples TRBV18 to TRBJ2-7; TRBD1 or TRBD2 may be the D gene (5 bases each). There are 12 residues in the CDR3. The V gene's germline CDR1 is KGHSH and CDR2 LQKENI. Trimming shortened V by 2 bases and J by 4 bases, and 6 bases separated the two germline ends. The CDR3 DNA is TGTGCCAGCTCACCAGGGGGTTACGAGCAGTACTTC. Translation gives CASSPGGYEQYF.

The chain recombines TRBV5-6 with TRBJ2-1; TRBD2 aligns across 7 bases. The CDR3 loop spans 14 amino acids. V lost 2 bases, J lost 5 bases, and 4 bases stayed unmatched. Germline V gene data show CDR1 as SGHDT and CDR2 as YYEEEE. The CDR3 region is CASSLGTTNNEQFF. The CDR3 region has the DNA TGTGCCAGCAGCTTAGGGACTACCAACAATGAGCAGTTCTTC.

The V gene is TRBV28, the J gene TRBJ1-1, with D maybe TRBD1 (6 bases). CDR1 MDHEN and CDR2 SYDVKM come from the germline V gene. V was pared by 6 bases and J by 2 bases, with 19 bases between. CDR3 length equals 16 residues. The CDR3 reads CASRSLQGRGNTEAFF. The CDR3, as DNA: TGTGCCAGCAGATCCTTACAGGGAAGGGGAAACACTGAAGCTTTCTTT.

The chain links TRBV2 to TRBJ2-7; possible D gene TRBD1, 7 bases. CDR3 length: 15 residues. The V and J ends lost 7 bases and 3 bases respectively, with 19 bases between them. In germline, CDR1 is SNHLY, CDR2 FYNNEI. The CDR3 nucleotides are TGTGCCAGCAATTTCCTCGCAGGGGGGAGCTACGAGCAGTACTTC. Amino acids: CASNFLAGGSYEQYF.

This clone has a handful of counts. V usage is TRBV28 and J usage is TRBJ1-4, with D maybe TRBD1 (5 bases). Trimming cost V 5 bases and J 8 bases, with 24 bases left between them. The CDR3 has 17 amino acids. CDR1 and CDR2 (germline): MDHEN, SYDVKM. The CDR3 sequence: CASSITLWTTREEKLFF. The CDR3 DNA reads as TGTGCCAGCAGTATAACCCTCTGGACAACACGGGAGGAAAAACTGTTTTTT. Variable domain in full (rest from reference TRBV28 and TRBJ1-4): DVKVTQSSRYLVKRTGEKVFLECVQDMDHENMFWYRQDPGLGLRLIYFSYDVKMKEKGDIPEGYSVSREKKERFSLILESASTNQTSMYLCASSITLWTTREEKLFFGSGTQLSVL.

The chain has TRBV28 and TRBJ1-3; the D gene is possibly TRBD1 (5 bases). The CDR3 covers 12 residues. Germline CDR1 MDHEN, CDR2 SYDVKM. Trimming removed 6 bases from V and 4 bases from J, with 7 bases in between. The CDR3 bases are TGTGCCAGCAGCAGACAGGGAAACACCATATATTTT. Its protein product is CASSRQGNTIYF.

The chain uses TRBV5-8 and TRBJ2-1; D remains unclear. Trimming took off 3 bases at V and 8 bases at J, with 9 bases between the two ends. The germline CDR1 and CDR2 sequences are SGHTS and YDEGEE. The CDR3 length is 12 residues. Written as DNA, the CDR3 is TGTGCCAGCAGCTACCCCCTCTATGAGCAGTTCTTC. Its protein product is CASSYPLYEQFF.

The chain joins TRBV5-6 to TRBJ2-2; TRBD1 is a possible D gene (6 bases). CDR1 is SGHDT and CDR2 is YYEEEE in the germline V gene. This CDR3 contains 16 residues. Between the trimmed V and J ends, which lost 4 bases and 2 bases, there was a span of 15 bases. CDR3 in amino acids: CASSRGTVTNTGELFF. The DNA for the CDR3 is TGTGCCAGCAGCAGGGGGACCGTTACTAACACCGGGGAGCTGTTTTTT.

This chain uses TRBV27 with TRBJ1-5; weak D call: TRBD1 (5 bases). Deletions cut 5 bases from V and 6 bases from J, with 17 bases between. This CDR3 has 15 amino acids. Germline loops: CDR1 MNHEY, CDR2 SMNVEV (reference sequence). The CDR3 DNA reads as TGTGCCAGCAGTCCAGACCGACAGTACGGTCAGCCCCAGCATTTT. The encoded protein is CASSPDRQYGQPQHF.

J is TRBJ2-3 and V is TRBV27, with 9 bases lining up with TRBD2. The CDR3 covers 15 residues. Germline V gene data show CDR1 as MNHEY and CDR2 as SMNVEV (reference sequence). After removal of 5 bases from V and 1 base from J, the junction contained 4 bases not matched to a gene. In DNA, the CDR3 is TGTGCCAGCAGTCTCATAGCGGGAGGCACAGATACGCAGTATTTT. Residues: CASSLIAGGTDTQYF.

V usage is TRBV30 and J usage is TRBJ1-5; D call uncertain. The CDR3 consists of 13 residues. V was shortened by 0 bases and J by 1 base, with 4 bases between the two germline ends. From germline, CDR1 is GTSNPN and CDR2 SVGIG (reference sequence). Here the CDR3 reads CAWSVGSNQPQHF. CDR3 DNA sequence: TGTGCCTGGAGTGTTGGGAGCAATCAGCCCCAGCATTTT.

The chain uses TRBV9 and TRBJ2-7; 8 bases fit TRBD2. CDR1 SGDLS and CDR2 YYNGEE come from the germline V gene. The CDR3 is 17 residues long. With V trimmed by 4 bases and J by 2 bases, 14 bases remained unmatched. CDR3 residues: CASSPSLAGELTYEQYF. DNA of the CDR3: TGTGCCAGCAGCCCAAGTCTAGCGGGCGAACTCACCTACGAGCAGTACTTC.

This rearrangement joins TRBV28 to TRBJ2-1; 7 bases agree with TRBD1. Trimming removed 9 bases from V and 3 bases from J; junction bases left unmatched: 2. CDR1 and CDR2 (germline): MDHEN, SYDVKM. The CDR3 consists of 12 residues. The CDR3 protein is CASRDSYNEQFF. CDR3 DNA: TGTGCCAGTAGGGACAGCTACAATGAGCAGTTCTTC.

This chain uses TRBV5-5 with TRBJ2-2, with D possibly matching TRBD1 (5 bases). Germline V gene data show CDR1 as SGHKS and CDR2 as YYEKEE (reference sequence). This CDR3 contains 14 residues. Trimming stripped 4 bases from V and 1 base from J, with 8 bases between. CDR3 residues: CASSTTVNTGELFF. The CDR3 DNA reads TGTGCCAGCAGCACGACAGTGAACACCGGGGAGCTGTTTTTT.

The CDR3 DNA reads as TGTGCCAGCAGTTACTCGACCCTGAATTACGAGCAGTACTTC. This translates into CASSYSTLNYEQYF. The V and J genes are TRBV6-2 or TRBV6-3 and TRBJ2-7; D is unresolved. The V end was cut by 0 bases, the J end by 4 bases, with 10 bases between. There are 14 residues in the CDR3. The germline V gene has CDR1 MNHEY and CDR2 SVGEGT.

V and J are TRBV10-3 and TRBJ1-2; the D is unclear. Germline V gene lookup returns CDR1 ENHRY and CDR2 SYGVKD. V lost 10 bases and J 0 bases, leaving 12 bases between the germline ends. This CDR3 has 13 amino acids. CDR3 region: CATGPSANYGYTF. The CDR3 nucleotides are TGTGCCACCGGTCCCAGTGCTAACTATGGCTACACCTTC.

The rearrangement links TRBV9 to TRBJ2-5; tentatively, D is TRBD1 or TRBD2 (7 bases each). The germline CDR1 and CDR2 sequences are SGDLS and YYNGEE. Trimming took off 3 bases at V and 6 bases at J, with 24 bases between the two ends. CDR3 length: 17 residues. This CDR3 reads CASSGETITGEGKTQYF. CDR3 bases: TGTGCCAGCAGCGGCGAGACGATAACAGGGGAGGGGAAGACCCAGTACTTC.

The chain combines TRBV7-6 with TRBJ2-7, with 9 bases that match TRBD1. Germline CDR1 and CDR2: SGHVS and FNYEAQ. This CDR3 comprises 14 residues. V gave up 4 bases and J gave up 7 bases; unmatched junction bases: 8. The CDR3 DNA sequence: TGTGCCAGCAGCTACCGGACAGGGGAAGGGGAGCAGTACTTC. Its translation: CASSYRTGEGEQYF. Full variable domain (rest looked up from reference TRBV7-6 and TRBJ2-7): GAGVSQSPRYKVTKRGQDVALRCDPISGHVSLYWYRQALGQGPEFLTYFNYEAQQDKSGLPNDRFSAERPEGSISTLTIQRTEQRDSAMYRCASSYRTGEGEQYFGPGTRLTVT.

This chain links TRBV28 with TRBJ2-1; 15 nucleotides match TRBD2. This CDR3 contains 17 residues. Germline CDR1 reads MDHEN; CDR2 reads SYDVKM. V lost 6 bases and J lost 7; bases outside the gene matches: 10. CDR3 protein: CASRKRGLAGGVNEQFF. CDR3 nucleotide sequence: TGTGCCAGCAGGAAACGGGGACTAGCGGGAGGTGTTAATGAGCAGTTCTTC. Full variable domain (missing parts from reference TRBV28 and TRBJ2-1): DVKVTQSSRYLVKRTGEKVFLECVQDMDHENMFWYRQDPGLGLRLIYFSYDVKMKEKGDIPEGYSVSREKKERFSLILESASTNQTSMYLCASRKRGLAGGVNEQFFGPGTRLTVL.

V usage is TRBV13 and J usage is TRBJ1-4; D gene uncertain. The length of the CDR3 is 15 residues. Between the trimmed V and J ends, which lost 5 bases and 7 bases, there was a span of 17 bases. The germline V gene encodes CDR1 PRHDT and CDR2 FYEKMQ (reference sequence). CDR3 amino acids: CASSNRRMGSEKLFF. Written as DNA, the CDR3 is TGTGCCAGCAGCAATAGAAGAATGGGGTCTGAAAAACTGTTTTTT.

The chain links TRBV6-5 to TRBJ2-1, with D perhaps TRBD2 (6 bases). Looked up from germline, CDR1 is MNHEY and CDR2 is SVGAGI. V lost 7 bases to trimming and J lost 6 bases, with 19 bases between them. CDR3 length: 15 amino acids. The CDR3 reads CASKTLAGNSNEQFF. CDR3 DNA sequence: TGTGCCAGCAAGACCTTGGCGGGAAATTCCAATGAGCAGTTCTTC.

This clone was recorded once. The chain uses TRBV10-1 and TRBJ2-1, with 7 bases aligning to TRBD2. Germline CDR1 and CDR2: WNHNN and SYGVQD (reference sequence). The CDR3 runs 18 residues. J gave up 0 bases and V 1 base, and 9 bases lay outside the gene matches. The CDR3 here is CASSEFHLAESSYNEQFF. The DNA of the CDR3 is TGCGCCAGCAGTGAGTTTCACCTAGCGGAGAGCTCCTACAATGAGCAGTTCTTC.

The genes are TRBV6-4 and TRBJ2-1, with D perhaps being TRBD1 or TRBD2 (5 bases each). Looked up from germline, CDR1 is MRHNA and CDR2 is SNTAGT. The CDR3 contains 14 residues. V lost 2 bases, J lost 4 bases, and 9 bases lay in between. CDR3 amino acids: CASSDGGGYNEQFF. For the CDR3, the DNA is TGTGCCAGCAGTGACGGGGGTGGGTACAATGAGCAGTTCTTC.